The 22 T cell receptor beta chains below all came from one sample that was sequenced in a study of T cells in Graves' hyperthyroidism and ophthalmopathy. Amplification of TCR beta CDR3 regions was performed using RNA transcripts as template. RT-PCR in the first round (using the HTBI primer set) targeted the TCR CDR3. TCRdb analysed the multiplex PCR reads with MiXCR anew, one entry per CDR3 protein. The sample carries hundreds of thousands of distinct CDR3 sequences, about 18% recorded once. The sequenced sample consisted of blood. These receptor sequences come from a woman aged 55-75 years with Graves' ophthalmopathy.

This clonotype was detected ten times or more. A read error may produce the germline difference seen at one junction end. The chain combines TRBV12-3 or TRBV12-4 with TRBJ1-1; D is ambiguous. The CDR3 extends over 13 amino acids. CDR3 in DNA: TGTGCCAGCAGCTTAGGAGGGTCTACTGAAGCTTTCTTT. Protein sequence: CASSLGGSTEAFF.

Comment on this clonotype: This may arise from a read error, as a much more abundant clone is one base away. The chain combines TRBV3-1 with TRBJ2-2; no definite D call. CDR3 size: 12 residues. Looked up from germline, CDR1 is LGHDT and CDR2 is YNNKEL (reference sequence). The DNA of the CDR3 is TGTGCCAGCGGCCAAGTCACCGGGGAGCTGTTTTTT. Translated, it gives CASGQVTGELFF.

This clonotype was detected only a few times. The CDR3 nucleotides are TGCAGTGCTTCTTACAAGGGGCGACGGAACACTGAAGCTTTCTTT. It translates to CSASYKGRRNTEAFF. The chain employs TRBV20-1 and TRBJ1-1; maybe TRBD1 (5 bases). V lost 5 bases and J 1 base, leaving 17 bases between the germline ends. There are 15 residues in the CDR3. Germline V gene sequence: CDR1 DFQATT, CDR2 SNEGSKA (reference sequence).

This clonotype came up a few times. The V and J genes are TRBV7-2 and TRBJ1-1; unclear D gene. This CDR3 region has 15 residues. V shed 2 bases and J shed 7 bases, with 17 bases lying between them. The germline CDR1 and CDR2 sequences are SGHTA and FQGNSA. Here the CDR3 DNA reads TGTGCCAGCAGCTTATTCTCAGTTCGCCCTGGTGAAGCTTTCTTT. Translating it yields CASSLFSVRPGEAFF.

This clonotype was detected only a few times. V and J are TRBV20-1 and TRBJ2-1; TRBD2 agrees at 11 bases. CDR3 length: 19 amino acids. The ends lost 2 bases at V and 1 base at J; junction bases unmatched: 13. From germline, CDR1 is DFQATT and CDR2 SNEGSKA (reference sequence). The DNA for the CDR3 is TGCAGTGCTAGACCCAACCTGGGGCTAGCGGGGGGTTCCTACAATGAGCAGTTCTTC. Residues: CSARPNLGLAGGSYNEQFF.

A word on this clonotype: One junction end does not reproduce the germline sequence, and a read error may be involved. The V and J genes are TRBV3-1 and TRBJ2-1; 11 bases are shared with TRBD2. CDR1 LGHDT and CDR2 YNNKEL come from the germline V gene (reference sequence). The CDR3 has 16 amino acids. The CDR3 reads CASSGWTSGLYNGQFF. The CDR3 DNA is TGTGCCAGCAGCGGGTGGACTAGCGGGCTCTACAATGGGCAGTTCTTC.

The chain is built from TRBV5-4 and TRBJ2-2; no definite D call. Trimming cost V 0 bases and J 1 base, with 4 bases left between them. The CDR3 spans 14 residues. Per the germline V gene, CDR1 is SGHNT and CDR2 is YYREEE (reference sequence). As DNA, the CDR3 is TGTGCCAGCAGCTTGGTTGGGAACACCGGGGAGCTGTTTTTT. It specifies CASSLVGNTGELFF.

This clonotype was seen many times. V usage is TRBV28 and J usage is TRBJ2-7, with D perhaps matching TRBD1 (6 bases). The germline gives CDR1 MDHEN, CDR2 SYDVKM. This CDR3 spans 15 amino acids. Trimming stripped 5 bases from V and 5 bases from J, with 19 bases between. In DNA form, the CDR3 reads TGTGCCAGCAGTCCGGGTGGACAGAGGGCCCACGAGCAGTACTTC. Encoded protein: CASSPGGQRAHEQYF.

This clonotype was observed at least ten times. V is TRBV6-6 and J is TRBJ2-5; 15 nucleotides align to TRBD2. CDR1 MNHNY and CDR2 SVGAGI come from the germline V gene (reference sequence). This CDR3 comprises 18 residues. Trimming cost V 0 bases and J 6 bases; bases outside gene matches: 8. CDR3 residues: CASSYSRTSGGAVKTQYF. Here the CDR3 DNA reads TGTGCCAGCAGTTACTCGAGGACTAGCGGGGGGGCCGTAAAGACCCAGTACTTC.

There are many counts of this clonotype. The V call is TRBV10-3, the J call TRBJ2-1, with a possible D match to TRBD2 (6 bases). The ends were cut back, 8 bases at V and 6 bases at J, with 17 bases in the middle. This CDR3 is 14 amino acids long. Germline values: CDR1 ENHRY, CDR2 SYGVKD. As DNA, the CDR3 is TGTGCCATCGGGGGACTTGGTAGGGGCAATGAGCAGTTCTTC. It is translated as CAIGGLGRGNEQFF.

This clonotype was seen a handful of times. The genes are TRBV9 and TRBJ2-7, with D perhaps given as TRBD1 or TRBD2 (5 bases each). V was cut by 3 bases and J by 2 bases, with 15 bases left in between. CDR1 is SGDLS and CDR2 is YYNGEE in the germline V gene. The CDR3 runs to 15 residues. CDR3: CASSASGTAAYEQYF. In nucleotides, the CDR3 is TGTGCCAGCAGCGCATCCGGGACGGCGGCCTACGAGCAGTACTTC.

The V call is TRBV6-4, the J call TRBJ2-3; D may match TRBD1 or TRBD2 (5 bases each). The CDR3 loop spans 15 amino acids. V was clipped by 6 bases and J by 0 bases, with 13 bases between them. CDR1 MRHNA and CDR2 SNTAGT come from the germline V gene. The CDR3 coding sequence is TGTGCCAGCAGCCACCGTGGGGGAAGCACAGATACGCAGTATTTT. It specifies CASSHRGGSTDTQYF.

This clonotype was counted a few times. The rearrangement links TRBV7-9 to TRBJ2-7; the D gene could be TRBD1 or TRBD2 (7 bases each). This CDR3 has 17 amino acids. The germline V gene encodes CDR1 SEHNR and CDR2 FQNEAQ (reference sequence). V was clipped by 5 bases and J by 3 bases, with 23 bases between them. CDR3 protein: CASSRGVETGPLYEQYF. DNA for the CDR3: TGTGCCAGCAGCCGGGGGGTGGAGACAGGGCCTCTCTACGAGCAGTACTTC.

The chain uses TRBV5-6 and TRBJ2-7, with D possibly being TRBD2 (6 bases). This CDR3 comprises 12 residues. V lost 4 bases and J lost 9, with 14 bases in between. CDR1 and CDR2 (germline): SGHDT, YYEEEE. CDR3 region: CASSNVEGGQYF. The CDR3 coding sequence is TGTGCCAGCAGCAACGTGGAGGGCGGGCAGTACTTC.

This clonotype has ten or more counts. V gene TRBV30 combines with J gene TRBJ1-2; D is uncertain. The germline V and J ends were trimmed by 3 bases and 5 bases, with 10 bases remaining between them. The CDR3 is 12 amino acids. CDR1 is GTSNPN and CDR2 is SVGIG in the germline V gene (reference sequence). CDR3 loop: CAWSGQKYGYTF. CDR3 sequence (DNA): TGTGCCTGGAGCGGGCAGAAATATGGCTACACCTTC.

The rearrangement joins TRBV10-3 to TRBJ2-5, with D perhaps TRBD1 or TRBD2 (5 bases each). V was trimmed by 2 bases and J by 4 bases, leaving 11 bases between them. The CDR3 loop spans 14 amino acids. CDR1 is ENHRY, CDR2 SYGVKD, per germline. In DNA form, the CDR3 reads TGTGCCATCAGTGAGCGGGACGTTTTAGAGACCCAGTACTTC. This translates into CAISERDVLETQYF.

About this clonotype itself: As the CDR3 is not closed by the conserved phenylalanine or tryptophan, this likely results from a read error. The chain carries TRBV18 and TRBJ2-2, with D tentatively TRBD1 (6 bases). Trimming cost V 5 bases and J 3 bases, with 19 bases left between them. The length of the CDR3 is 17 residues. Germline loops: CDR1 KGHSH, CDR2 LQKENI. CDR3 sequence (DNA): TGTGCCAGCTCATACACAGGGTTCCGTAGTGACACCGGGGAGCTGTTTTCT. This sequence encodes CASSYTGFRSDTGELFS.

In its sample, this clonotype was seen a few times. The CDR3 DNA reads TGTGCCAGCAGCTTATCGCGGGAGGGGGGCGATGAGCAGTTCTTC. This gives the protein CASSLSREGGDEQFF. The chain joins TRBV7-9 to TRBJ2-1; 9 nucleotides align to TRBD2. With 2 bases clipped from V and 8 bases from J, the junction kept 7 bases outside the gene matches. Germline V lookup: CDR1 SEHNR, CDR2 FQNEAQ (reference sequence). The CDR3 is 15 amino acids.

The CDR3 protein is CASSLQGAATNEKLFF. CDR3 nucleotide sequence: TGTGCCAGCAGCCTACAGGGGGCTGCAACTAATGAAAAACTGTTTTTT. The chain carries TRBV5-4 and TRBJ1-4; 9 bases match TRBD1. The CDR3 runs 16 residues. Germline CDR1 reads SGHNT; CDR2 reads YYREEE (reference sequence). The ends lost 4 bases at V and 0 bases at J; junction bases unmatched: 4.

This clonotype was observed at least ten times. The V gene is TRBV20-1, the J gene TRBJ2-7, with 7 bases matching TRBD1. The CDR3 runs 13 residues. V gave up 3 bases and J gave up 3 bases; unmatched junction bases: 5. Germline V lookup: CDR1 DFQATT, CDR2 SNEGSKA (reference sequence). This chain's CDR3 is CSARRGQDYEQYF. The CDR3 DNA is TGCAGTGCTAGGAGGGGGCAGGACTACGAGCAGTACTTC.

The chain is built from TRBV7-9 and TRBJ2-3; 8 nucleotides match TRBD2. Germline V gene lookup returns CDR1 SEHNR and CDR2 FQNEAQ (reference sequence). Germline trimming cut 7 bases from V and 5 bases from J; bases unmatched to any gene: 11. This CDR3 contains 15 residues. CDR3 region: CASTSSSGSGDTQYF. The CDR3 DNA sequence: TGTGCCAGCACGTCCTCCAGCGGGAGTGGAGATACGCAGTATTTT. The full variable domain, in which reference TRBV7-9 and TRBJ2-3 provide the parts outside the CDR3, is DTGVSQNPRHKITKRGQNVTFRCDPISEHNRLYWYRQTLGQGPEFLTYFQNEAQLEKSRLLSDRFSAERPKGSFSTLEIQRTEQGDSAMYLCASTSSSGSGDTQYFGPGTRLTVL.

This clonotype was detected ten times or more. The chain has TRBV12-3 or TRBV12-4 and TRBJ1-1; D not resolved. This CDR3 spans 14 amino acids. V was cut by 5 bases and J by 1 base, with 11 bases left in between. The DNA of the CDR3 is TGTGCCAGCAGTGACCCCTGGGGGAACACTGAAGCTTTCTTT. As protein: CASSDPWGNTEAFF.